These T cell receptor beta chains were read from a single sample in a study of T cells in Graves' hyperthyroidism and ophthalmopathy. A single record per CDR3 protein comes from TCRdb applying MiXCR to the multiplex PCR reads. The table has 400,000 to 600,000 distinct CDR3 sequences, around 15% seen once. The sequencing input was blood. These TCRs come from a woman in her twenties or thirties with Graves' ophthalmopathy. CDR3s leave out the opening cysteine and the closing phenylalanine or tryptophan. Fields, in order: V gene, CDR3 protein.

TRBV28,ASSLAGERYEQY
TRBV29-1,SALPPGSYNEQF
TRBV25-1,ASSRTGLDTEAF
TRBV7-3,ASSLRSPRNTEAF
TRBV9,ASHRTGLNYGYT
TRBV30,AWKIYIIPANQPQH
TRBV6-2/TRBV6-3,ASRRGGLAGVLEQF
TRBV12-3/TRBV12-4,ASSSLGGRNPEQY
TRBV20-1,SARYNPGSDTQY
TRBV7-2,ASSNRLRGTVNTGELF
TRBV20-1,SASRGTGGSRNEQF
TRBV2,ASRGLAPLGEQY
TRBV12-3/TRBV12-4,ASSPDHPRTGELF
TRBV29-1,SVTLRTGGGELF
TRBV20-1,SASSNSYNEQF
TRBV7-9,ASSRGLAGVGPNTGELF
TRBV24-1,ATSEFEGQPTGELF
TRBV27,ASSLVVGETQY
TRBV11-2,ASSLVGRWMFGAF
TRBV7-2,ASSFSRLAGGLKQRPNEQF
TRBV7-3,ASSSLIAGELF
TRBV7-6,ASSYTSLEGTDTQY
TRBV24-1,ATSDRDWGRTSGLDEQF
TRBV13,ASSPTTPGPGTVNTGELF
TRBV6-1,ASGNGASGRPPLDTQY
TRBV7-2,ASSPSGIAYEQY
TRBV28,ASSPNRGLLDIQY
TRBV5-1,ASRYYTGQGLSTGDTQY
TRBV24-1,ATSDPQGTYNEQF
TRBV5-1,ASSYGTGGKNIQY
TRBV28,ASSQQGLGEIQY
TRBV19,ASTRDSSSYEQY
TRBV2,ASSVLDEQF
TRBV30,AWKTDRGEQY
TRBV11-3,ASSPTKYNEQF
TRBV6-1,ASREQTYGYT
TRBV18,ASSPGLAGGYQETQY
TRBV28,ASSLPGSYNEQF
TRBV4-2,ASSQNGYELAGFNEQY
TRBV20-1,SASGGINYGYT
TRBV14,ASSARGLVHYNEQF
TRBV27,ASSPLLVGGPAVAF
TRBV7-9,ASSFGLAGDHEQY
TRBV20-1,SASYWTASNQPQH
TRBV12-5,ASAWTVVAYNEQF
TRBV5-6,ASSPQGYYGYT
TRBV7-9,ASSLARGVGANVLT
TRBV20-1,SARVPLDLAGGFDNEQF
TRBV7-2,ASSLGRGRNEQY
TRBV4-3,ASSQGSGRPLGGYT
TRBV6-1,ASNKRGSSYEQY
TRBV4-3,ASSQDTAAKRTEQF